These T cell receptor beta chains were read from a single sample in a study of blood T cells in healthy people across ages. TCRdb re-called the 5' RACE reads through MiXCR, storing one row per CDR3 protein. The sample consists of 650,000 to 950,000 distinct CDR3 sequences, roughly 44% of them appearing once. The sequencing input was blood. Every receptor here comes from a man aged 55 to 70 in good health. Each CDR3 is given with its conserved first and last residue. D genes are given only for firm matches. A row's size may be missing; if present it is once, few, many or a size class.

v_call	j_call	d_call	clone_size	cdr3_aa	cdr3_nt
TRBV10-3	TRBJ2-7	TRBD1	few	CAIRGAGTGGNSYEQYF	TGTGCCATCAGGGGAGCCGGGACAGGGGGAAACTCCTACGAGCAGTACTTC
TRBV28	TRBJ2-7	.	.	CASRSGGRLFGEQYF	TGTGCCAGCCGTTCCGGGGGAAGGTTGTTCGGCGAGCAGTACTTC
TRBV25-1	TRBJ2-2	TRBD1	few	CASSDPRQGYNTGELFF	TGTGCCAGCAGTGACCCCCGACAGGGGTACAACACCGGGGAGCTGTTTTTT
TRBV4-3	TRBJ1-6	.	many	CASSQAQGLVSPLHF	TGCGCCAGCAGCCAAGCTCAGGGCCTGGTGTCACCCCTCCACTTT
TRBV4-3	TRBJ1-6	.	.	CASTTNVGVTSPLHF	TGCGCCAGCACGACAAACGTGGGGGTTACTTCACCCCTCCACTTT
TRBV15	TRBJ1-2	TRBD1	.	CATSREIDRGVGGYTF	TGTGCCACCAGCAGAGAAATCGACAGGGGTGTTGGTGGCTACACCTTC
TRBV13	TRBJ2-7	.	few	CASSLRGPRSYEQYF	TGTGCCAGCAGCTTACGGGGCCCACGCTCCTACGAGCAGTACTTC
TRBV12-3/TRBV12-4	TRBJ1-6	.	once	CASSSLRGALSPLHF	TGTGCCAGCAGTTCCCTAAGGGGGGCTTTGTCACCCCTCCACTTT
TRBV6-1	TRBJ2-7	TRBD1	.	CASSVDRGSRYEQYF	TGTGCCAGCAGCGTCGACAGGGGATCACGGTACGAGCAGTACTTC
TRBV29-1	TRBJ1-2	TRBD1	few	CSVPDREGYTF	TGCAGCGTTCCTGACAGGGAAGGCTACACCTTC
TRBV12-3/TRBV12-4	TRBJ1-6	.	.	CASSKTDYNSPLHF	TGTGCCAGCAGTAAGACAGATTATAATTCACCCCTCCACTTT
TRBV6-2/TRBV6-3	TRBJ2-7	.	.	CASRTPRTQRDEQYF	TGTGCCAGCAGGACGCCTCGGACTCAACGGGACGAGCAGTACTTC
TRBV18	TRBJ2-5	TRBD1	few	CASSPQQGAKETQYF	TGTGCCAGCTCACCACAACAGGGGGCAAAGGAGACCCAGTACTTC
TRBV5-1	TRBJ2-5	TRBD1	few	CASSKGTGEETQYF	TGCGCCAGCAGCAAAGGGACAGGGGAGGAGACCCAGTACTTC
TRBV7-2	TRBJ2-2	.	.	CASSYATGELFF	TGTGCCAGCAGCTACGCCACCGGGGAGCTGTTTTTT
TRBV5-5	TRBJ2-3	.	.	CASSATASTDTQYF	TGTGCCAGCAGCGCGACGGCTAGCACAGATACGCAGTATTTT
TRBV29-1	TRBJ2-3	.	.	CSVLIRDTQYF	TGCAGCGTCCTTATAAGGGATACGCAGTATTTT
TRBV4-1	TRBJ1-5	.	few	CASSQDGQGVGQPQHF	TGCGCCAGCAGCCAAGATGGGCAGGGAGTAGGACAGCCCCAGCATTTT
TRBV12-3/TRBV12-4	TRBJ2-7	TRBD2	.	CASRRTSGEQYF	TGTGCCAGCAGGAGGACTAGCGGCGAGCAGTACTTC
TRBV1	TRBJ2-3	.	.	CTSSQAVTMDTQYF	TGCACCAGCAGCCAAGCTGTCACAATGGATACGCAGTATTTT